These 17 T cell receptor beta chains share one sample of origin, sequenced in a study of cytomegalovirus exposure and HLA in healthy donors. PCR primers comprised 60 Vbeta and 13 Jbeta primers. Profiled with immunoSEQ multiplex PCR; TCRdb holds only in-frame clones, not every one. This repertoire includes some 76,000 clones. The sequencing sample was made of PBMCs. These receptors were obtained from a female donor in good health and CMV-seropositive.

The V and J genes are TRBV28 and TRBJ1-5; 8 bases align to TRBD1. V lost 7 bases, J lost 2 bases, and 7 bases stayed unmatched. The CDR3 extends over 15 amino acids. Germline CDR1 MDHEN, CDR2 SYDVKM. For the CDR3, the DNA is TGTGCCAGCACCCCGACAGGGGCCGGCAATCAGCCCCAGCATTTT. It specifies CASTPTGAGNQPQHF.

This chain links TRBV7-9 with TRBJ2-3; tentatively, D is TRBD2 (5 bases). V lost 4 bases, J lost 0 bases, and 8 bases lay in between. The germline V gene has CDR1 SEHNR and CDR2 FQNEAQ (reference sequence). CDR3 length: 14 amino acids. In DNA, the CDR3 is TGTGCCAGCAGCTCAGTAGCGAGCACAGATACGCAGTATTTT. Protein product: CASSSVASTDTQYF.

This chain links TRBV29-1 with TRBJ2-4; possible D gene TRBD1, 6 bases. This CDR3 has 13 amino acids. Trimming removed 6 bases at V and 3 bases at J, with 12 bases between. The germline gives CDR1 SQVTM, CDR2 ANQGSEA. The CDR3 reads CSVRGFGKNIQYF. CDR3 nucleotides: TGCAGCGTGAGGGGGTTCGGCAAAAACATTCAGTACTTC.

The V call is TRBV2, the J call TRBJ1-1; the D is unclear. Germline V CDR1 and CDR2: SNHLY, FYNNEI. The CDR3 contains 13 residues. Trimming removed 4 bases at V and 5 bases at J, with 11 bases between. CDR3 sequence reads: CASSAGRITEAFF. The CDR3 DNA is TGTGCCAGCAGTGCCGGCAGGATAACTGAAGCTTTCTTT.

The V call is TRBV7-9, the J call TRBJ2-1, with 9 bases aligning to TRBD2. The V gene's germline CDR1 is SEHNR and CDR2 FQNEAQ (reference sequence). The trim removed 1 base at V and 8 bases at J, leaving 3 bases unmatched. The CDR3 is 14 amino acids. For the CDR3, the DNA is TGTGCCAGCAGCTTAGGACTAGCGGTCGATGAGCAGTTCTTC. Translating it yields CASSLGLAVDEQFF.

CDR3 in amino acids: CSVESGGPYNEQFF. CDR3 DNA: TGCAGCGTTGAATCAGGGGGCCCCTACAATGAGCAGTTCTTC. The genes are TRBV29-1 and TRBJ2-1; the match to TRBD1 covers 8 bases. CDR3 length equals 14 residues. The J segment lost 2 bases and the V segment lost 2 bases, leaving 2 bases of the junction unmatched. CDR1 SQVTM and CDR2 ANQGSEA come from the germline V gene.

The V call is TRBV7-9, the J call TRBJ1-6, with 9 positions matching TRBD1. The CDR3 covers 19 residues. Germline V gene lookup returns CDR1 SEHNR and CDR2 FQNEAQ (reference sequence). The trim removed 6 bases at V and 6 bases at J, leaving 18 bases unmatched. Written as DNA, the CDR3 is TGTGCCAGCAGGAGCCGCGGCTTACAGGGGGCCTTGACTAATTCACCCCTCCACTTT. Translated: CASRSRGLQGALTNSPLHF. The variable domain in full, with the rest retrieved from reference TRBV7-9 and TRBJ1-6, is DTGVSQNPRHKITKRGQNVTFRCDPISEHNRLYWYRQTLGQGPEFLTYFQNEAQLEKSRLLSDRFSAERPKGSFSTLEIQRTEQGDSAMYLCASRSRGLQGALTNSPLHFGNGTRLTVT.

Comment on this clone: The junction differs from germline at one of its ends, possibly a read error. This same CDR3 is encoded by further DNA sequences in the sample. The rearrangement uses TRBV4-3 and TRBJ1-6; D ambiguous. Germline V lookup: CDR1 LGHNA, CDR2 YSLEER. This CDR3 has 14 amino acids. CDR3 sequence reads: CASSQDYSYSPLHF. DNA of the CDR3: TGCGCCAGCAGCCAAGATTACTCTTATTCACCCCTACACTTT.

This rearrangement joins TRBV7-9 to TRBJ1-2, with D possibly TRBD1 on 6 matching bases. Looked up from germline, CDR1 is SEHNR and CDR2 is FQNEAQ (reference sequence). Deletions cut 3 bases from V and 3 bases from J, with 20 bases between. The CDR3 has 17 residues. As DNA, the CDR3 is TGTGCCAGCAGCTTGGAATCAGGGGTAGGCGTTTACTATGGCTACACCTTC. Its translation: CASSLESGVGVYYGYTF. Variable domain in full (rest from reference TRBV7-9 and TRBJ1-2): DTGVSQNPRHKITKRGQNVTFRCDPISEHNRLYWYRQTLGQGPEFLTYFQNEAQLEKSRLLSDRFSAERPKGSFSTLEIQRTEQGDSAMYLCASSLESGVGVYYGYTFGSGTRLTVV.

This chain connects TRBV28 to TRBJ2-1, with no clear D. Per germline, CDR1 MDHEN and CDR2 SYDVKM. The CDR3 totals 14 residues. The V end was cut by 2 bases, the J end by 0 bases, with 5 bases between. The CDR3 sequence: CASSLASSYNEQFF. In DNA, the CDR3 is TGTGCCAGCAGTTTAGCCAGCTCCTACAATGAGCAGTTCTTC.

A word on this clone: At one boundary the junction diverges from the germline segment, which might be a read error. The chain recombines TRBV6-5 with TRBJ2-1, with 7 nucleotides matching TRBD2. The germline V gene has CDR1 MNHEY and CDR2 SVGAGI. The CDR3 length is 16 residues. In DNA form, the CDR3 reads TGTGCCAGCAGTTACGCGGGAGAAAGCTCCGACAATGAGCAGTTCTTC. Translation: CASSYAGESSDNEQFF.

The chain employs TRBV9 and TRBJ2-7; TRBD1 is a possible D gene (6 bases). This CDR3 comprises 12 residues. Deletions cut 3 bases from V and 10 bases from J, with 14 bases between. Per germline, CDR1 SGDLS and CDR2 YYNGEE. Here the CDR3 reads CASSATTGRQYF. In nucleotides, the CDR3 is TGTGCCAGCAGCGCCACTACAGGGCGTCAGTACTTC.

The chain employs TRBV6-1 and TRBJ2-1; tentative D call: TRBD2 (5 bases). This CDR3 spans 13 amino acids. Germline V CDR1 and CDR2: MNHNS, SASEGT. Trimming removed 1 base from V and 9 bases from J, with 10 bases in between. The CDR3 DNA follows: TGTGCCAGCAGTGAAGGGAGGTGGGGTGAGCAGTTCTTC. It translates to CASSEGRWGEQFF.

V gene TRBV28 combines with J gene TRBJ2-7; D might be TRBD2 (5 bases). Trimming shortened V by 6 bases and J by 2 bases, and 20 bases separated the two germline ends. Germline lookup yields CDR1 MDHEN and CDR2 SYDVKM. The CDR3 extends over 16 amino acids. As DNA, the CDR3 is TGTGCCAGCAGCCCTAGATCTAGACTAAAAACCTACGAGCAGTACTTC. The encoded protein is CASSPRSRLKTYEQYF.

The chain carries TRBV28 and TRBJ2-6, with 12 bases identical to TRBD1. Trimming cost V 11 bases and J 4 bases; bases outside gene matches: 12. The CDR3 consists of 17 residues. Germline V gene data show CDR1 as MDHEN and CDR2 as SYDVKM. CDR3 coding DNA: TGTGCCGTACAAACGGGACAGGGGGCTTGGGGGGCCAACGTCCTGACTTTC. The encoded protein is CAVQTGQGAWGANVLTF.

This chain joins TRBV5-8 and TRBJ2-3; TRBD1 matches 7 bases. Germline V gene data show CDR1 as SGHTS and CDR2 as YDEGEE. The trim removed 0 bases at V and 6 bases at J, leaving 7 bases unmatched. The CDR3 loop spans 15 amino acids. CDR3 protein: CASSLEGGGGDTQYF. CDR3 nucleotide sequence: TGTGCCAGCAGCTTGGAAGGGGGCGGCGGGGATACGCAGTATTTT.

V is TRBV5-1 and J is TRBJ1-2; 12 bases are a match to TRBD1. CDR3 length: 15 amino acids. Germline values: CDR1 SGHRS, CDR2 YFSETQ. After removal of 4 bases from V and 3 bases from J, the junction contained 4 bases not matched to a gene. The CDR3 DNA is TGCGCCAGCAGCCCGGGACAGGGGGCTGACTATGGCTACACCTTC. Its translation is CASSPGQGADYGYTF.